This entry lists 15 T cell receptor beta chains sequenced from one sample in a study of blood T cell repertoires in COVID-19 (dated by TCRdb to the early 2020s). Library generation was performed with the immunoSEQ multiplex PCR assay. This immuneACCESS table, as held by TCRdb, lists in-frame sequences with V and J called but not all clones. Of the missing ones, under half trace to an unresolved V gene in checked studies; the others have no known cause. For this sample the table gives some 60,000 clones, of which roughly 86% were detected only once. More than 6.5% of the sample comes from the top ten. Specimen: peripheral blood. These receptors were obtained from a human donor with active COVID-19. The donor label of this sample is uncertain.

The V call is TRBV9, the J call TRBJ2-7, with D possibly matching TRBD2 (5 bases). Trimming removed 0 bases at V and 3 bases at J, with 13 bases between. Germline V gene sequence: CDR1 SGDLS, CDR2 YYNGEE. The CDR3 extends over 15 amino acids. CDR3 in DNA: TGTGCCAGCAGCGTAGAAGTAGCGCCGCGCTACGAGCAGTACTTC. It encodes CASSVEVAPRYEQYF.

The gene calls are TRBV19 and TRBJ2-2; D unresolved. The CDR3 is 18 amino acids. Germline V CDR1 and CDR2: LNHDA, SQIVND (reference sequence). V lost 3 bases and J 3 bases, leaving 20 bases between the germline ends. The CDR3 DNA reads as TGTGCCAGTAGTATGGCACCCCGTGAGAGGCCGGACACCGGGGAGCTGTTTTTT. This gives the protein CASSMAPRERPDTGELFF.

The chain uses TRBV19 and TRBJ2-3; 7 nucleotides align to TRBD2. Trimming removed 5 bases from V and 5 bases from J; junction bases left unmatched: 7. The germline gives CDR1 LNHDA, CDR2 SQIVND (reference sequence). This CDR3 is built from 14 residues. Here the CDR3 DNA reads TGTGCCAGTAGTTCTTGGGGGAGGGGAGATACGCAGTATTTT. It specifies CASSSWGRGDTQYF.

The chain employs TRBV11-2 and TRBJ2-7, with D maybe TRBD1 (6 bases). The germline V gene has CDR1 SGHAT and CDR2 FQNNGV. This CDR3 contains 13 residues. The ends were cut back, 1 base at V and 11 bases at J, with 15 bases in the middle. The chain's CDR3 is CASSLGKTGMEYF. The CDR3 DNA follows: TGTGCCAGCAGCTTAGGAAAGACAGGAATGGAGTACTTC.

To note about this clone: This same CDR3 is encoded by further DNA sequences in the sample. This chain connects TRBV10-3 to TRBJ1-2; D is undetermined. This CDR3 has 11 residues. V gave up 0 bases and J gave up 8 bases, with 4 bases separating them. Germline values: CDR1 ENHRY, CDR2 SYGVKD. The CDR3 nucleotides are TGTGCCATCAGTGAGTCTGCGGGCTACACCTTC. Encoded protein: CAISESAGYTF.

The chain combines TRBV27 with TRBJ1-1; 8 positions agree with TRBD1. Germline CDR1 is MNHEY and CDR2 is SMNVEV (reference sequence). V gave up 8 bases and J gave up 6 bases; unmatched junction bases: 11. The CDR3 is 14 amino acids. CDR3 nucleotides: TGTGCCAGCTGTATGACAGGGGACACCGCTGAAGCTTTCTTT. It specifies CASCMTGDTAEAFF.

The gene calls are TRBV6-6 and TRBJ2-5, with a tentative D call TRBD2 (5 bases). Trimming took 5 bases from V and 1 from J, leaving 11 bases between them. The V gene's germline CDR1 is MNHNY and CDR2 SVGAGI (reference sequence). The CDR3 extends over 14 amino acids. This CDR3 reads CASSGERSQETQYF. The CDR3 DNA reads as TGTGCCAGCAGTGGGGAGCGGTCCCAAGAGACCCAGTACTTC.

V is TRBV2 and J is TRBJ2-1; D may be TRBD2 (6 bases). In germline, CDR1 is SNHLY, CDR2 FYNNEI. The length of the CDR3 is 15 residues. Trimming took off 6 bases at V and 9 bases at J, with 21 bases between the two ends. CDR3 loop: CASSRLDPQLSEQFF. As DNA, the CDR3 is TGTGCCAGCAGCCGACTAGATCCCCAATTAAGTGAGCAGTTCTTC.

CDR3 coding DNA: TGTGCCAGCATCCACGCTAGCGGGAGAGGCGGGGATACGCAGTATTTT. As protein: CASIHASGRGGDTQYF. The V and J genes are TRBV7-9 and TRBJ2-3; TRBD2 matches 10 bases. The V and J ends lost 7 bases and 6 bases, in that order; junction bases with no gene match: 13. Per germline, CDR1 SEHNR and CDR2 FQNEAQ (reference sequence). The CDR3 has 16 amino acids. The whole variable domain, filled in from reference TRBV7-9 and TRBJ2-3, reads DTGVSQNPRHKITKRGQNVTFRCDPISEHNRLYWYRQTLGQGPEFLTYFQNEAQLEKSRLLSDRFSAERPKGSFSTLEIQRTEQGDSAMYLCASIHASGRGGDTQYFGPGTRLTVL.

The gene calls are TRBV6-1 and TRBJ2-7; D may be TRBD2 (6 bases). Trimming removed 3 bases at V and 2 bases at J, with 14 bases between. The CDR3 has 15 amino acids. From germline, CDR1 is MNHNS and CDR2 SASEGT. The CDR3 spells CASSDPVRGAYEQYF. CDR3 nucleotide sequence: TGTGCCAGCAGTGACCCAGTGCGGGGTGCCTACGAGCAGTACTTC.

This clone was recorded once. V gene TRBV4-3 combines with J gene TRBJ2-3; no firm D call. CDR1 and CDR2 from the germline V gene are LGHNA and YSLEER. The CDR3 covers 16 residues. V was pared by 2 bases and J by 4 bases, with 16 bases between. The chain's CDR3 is CASSQRMADKSDTQYF. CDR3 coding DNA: TGCGCCAGCAGCCAAAGAATGGCAGATAAATCAGATACGCAGTATTTT.

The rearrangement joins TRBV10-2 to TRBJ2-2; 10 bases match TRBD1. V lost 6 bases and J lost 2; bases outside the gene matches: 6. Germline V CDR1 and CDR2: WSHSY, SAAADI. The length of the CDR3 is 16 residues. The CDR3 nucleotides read TGCGCCAGCAGCCGACAGGGGGCTATTAACACCGGGGAGCTGTTTTTT. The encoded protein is CASSRQGAINTGELFF.

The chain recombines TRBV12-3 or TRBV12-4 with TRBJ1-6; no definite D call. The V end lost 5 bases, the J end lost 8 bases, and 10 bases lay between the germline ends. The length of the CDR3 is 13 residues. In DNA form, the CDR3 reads TGTGCCAGCAGTCTTCGACGGGATTCACCCCTCCACTTT. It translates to CASSLRRDSPLHF.

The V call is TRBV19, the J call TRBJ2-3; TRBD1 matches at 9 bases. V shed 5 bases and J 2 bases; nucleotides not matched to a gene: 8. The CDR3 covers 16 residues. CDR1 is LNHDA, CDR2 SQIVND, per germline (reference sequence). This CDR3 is CASSPIRDRDTDTQYF. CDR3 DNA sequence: TGTGCCAGTAGTCCGATCCGGGACAGGGACACAGATACGCAGTATTTT.

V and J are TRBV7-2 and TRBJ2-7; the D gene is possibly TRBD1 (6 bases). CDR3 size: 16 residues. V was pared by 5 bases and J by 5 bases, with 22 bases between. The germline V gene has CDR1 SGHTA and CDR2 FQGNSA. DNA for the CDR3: TGTGCCAGCAGCCCAAGTCTGGGACACCTTATCCACGAGCAGTACTTC. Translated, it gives CASSPSLGHLIHEQYF.